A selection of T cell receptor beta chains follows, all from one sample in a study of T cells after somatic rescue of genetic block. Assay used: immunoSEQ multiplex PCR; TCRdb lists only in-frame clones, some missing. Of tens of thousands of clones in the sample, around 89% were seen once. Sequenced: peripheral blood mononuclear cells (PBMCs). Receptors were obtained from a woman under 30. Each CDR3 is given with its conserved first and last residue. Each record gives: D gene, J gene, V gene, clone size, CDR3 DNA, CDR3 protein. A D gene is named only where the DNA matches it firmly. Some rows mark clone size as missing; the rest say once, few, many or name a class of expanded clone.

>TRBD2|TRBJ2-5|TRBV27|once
TGTGCCAGCAGACCTAGACGCGGGAGGGCTGAGACCCAGTACTTC
CASRPRRGRAETQYF
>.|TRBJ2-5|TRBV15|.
TGTGCCACCCGTAGGGTTGGCAGGGGGGAAGAGACCCAGTACTTC
CATRRVGRGEETQYF
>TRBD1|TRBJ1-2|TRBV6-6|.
TGTGCCAGCGCGGACAGGGCCAACTATGGCTACACCTTC
CASADRANYGYTF
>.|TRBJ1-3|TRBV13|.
TGTGCCAGCAGCCTCGGGAACTCTGGAAACACCATATATTTT
CASSLGNSGNTIYF
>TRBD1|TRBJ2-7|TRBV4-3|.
TGCGCCAGCAGCAGCGGGACAGGGGGAGGCTACGAGCAGTACTTC
CASSSGTGGGYEQYF
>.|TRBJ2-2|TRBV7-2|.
TGTGCCAGCAGCCGAAGTCGGGACCTAACGAACACCGGGGAGCTGTTTTTT
CASSRSRDLTNTGELFF
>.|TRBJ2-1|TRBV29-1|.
TGCAGCGTTGCCCCCGGGTTAGGTGAGCAGTTCTTC
CSVAPGLGEQFF
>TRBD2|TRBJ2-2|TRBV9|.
TGTGCCAGCAGCGACCCTACTAGCGGGAGTGGCACCGGGGAGCTGTTTTTT
CASSDPTSGSGTGELFF
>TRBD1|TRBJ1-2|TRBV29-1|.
TGCAGCGTTTCCGGACCGGGACAGGGGCACTATGGCTACACCTTC
CSVSGPGQGHYGYTF
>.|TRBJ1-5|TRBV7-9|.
TGTGCCAGCAGCCGGGACTATCAGCCCCAGCATTTT
CASSRDYQPQHF
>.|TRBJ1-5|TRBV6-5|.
TGTGCCAGCAGCCCCCGGTCGGATAATCAGCCCCAGCATTTT
CASSPRSDNQPQHF
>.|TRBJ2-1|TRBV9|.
TGTGCCAGCAGCGTAGGCGGTTGGGTCGGAGAGCAGTTCTTC
CASSVGGWVGEQFF
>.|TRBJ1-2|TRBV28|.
TGTGCCAGCACCTTACAGGGATGGGACTATGGCTACACCTTC
CASTLQGWDYGYTF
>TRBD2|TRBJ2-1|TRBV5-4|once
TGTGCCAGCACCGAACTAGCGGGAGATCCGAGGCAGTTCTTC
CASTELAGDPRQFF
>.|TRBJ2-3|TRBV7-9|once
TGTGCCAGCCACGGAAGCACAGATACGCAGTATTTT
CASHGSTDTQYF
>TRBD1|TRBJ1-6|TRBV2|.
TGTGCCAGCATGCGGCAGGGGGATTCACCCCTCCACTTT
CASMRQGDSPLHF
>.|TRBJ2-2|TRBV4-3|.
TGCGCCAGCAGCCAAGATTATCAGGGTGTCGGGGAGCTGTTTTTT
CASSQDYQGVGELFF
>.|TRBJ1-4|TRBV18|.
TGTGCCAGCTCACCACCGGATGGAGGGGAAAAACTGTTTTTT
CASSPPDGGEKLFF
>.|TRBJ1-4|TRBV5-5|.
TGTGCCAGCAGCTTGCAGGGGACAACTAATGAAAAACTGTTTTTT
CASSLQGTTNEKLFF
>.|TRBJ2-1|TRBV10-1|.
TGCGCCAGCAGTGACGCCTACAATGAGCAGTTCTTC
CASSDAYNEQFF
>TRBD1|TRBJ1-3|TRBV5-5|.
TGTGCCAGCAGCTTGAGTAGAAGGGGGCTGAGCTCTGGAAACACCATATATTTT
CASSLSRRGLSSGNTIYF
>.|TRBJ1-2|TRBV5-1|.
TGCGCCAGCAGCTTGTGGGGGGCAGGTTATGGCTACACCTTC
CASSLWGAGYGYTF
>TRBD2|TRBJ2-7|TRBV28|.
TGTGCCAGCCATGGACTAGCGGGAGGGCACGAGCAGTACTTC
CASHGLAGGHEQYF
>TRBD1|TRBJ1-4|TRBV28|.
TGTGCCAGCAGTCCGGGACAGGGTTGGGAAAAACTGTTTTTT
CASSPGQGWEKLFF
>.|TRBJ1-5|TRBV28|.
TGTGCCAGCAGTTGGGGGGGCGATCAGCCCCAGCATTTT
CASSWGGDQPQHF
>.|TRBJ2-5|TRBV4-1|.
TGCGCCAGCAGCCCCGGCGGGTACCAAGAGACCCAGTACTTC
CASSPGGYQETQYF
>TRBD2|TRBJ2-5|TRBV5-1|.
TGCGCCAGCAGACGGGAGGTCGAGACCCAGTACTTC
CASRREVETQYF
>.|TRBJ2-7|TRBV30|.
TGTGCCTGGAGTGTACTAAGGGGAGGGCAGTACTTC
CAWSVLRGGQYF
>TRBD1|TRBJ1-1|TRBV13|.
TGTGCCAGCAGCTCGACAGGGGTGAACACTGAAGCTTTCTTT
CASSSTGVNTEAFF
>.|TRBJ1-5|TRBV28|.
TGTGCCAGCAGTGGGCAGCCTCGGCCCCAGCATTTT
CASSGQPRPQHF
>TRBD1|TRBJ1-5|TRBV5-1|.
TGCGCCAGCAGCCTGACAGGGGGCTCAGGTCAGCCCCAGCATTTT
CASSLTGGSGQPQHF
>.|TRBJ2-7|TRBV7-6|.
TGTGCCAGCAGCGCTAGGACGGGCGAGCAGTACTTC
CASSARTGEQYF
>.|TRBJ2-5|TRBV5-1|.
TGCGCCAGCAGCTTGGCGGCCGCGGAAGGGGAGACCCAGTACTTC
CASSLAAAEGETQYF
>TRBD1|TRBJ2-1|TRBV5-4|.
TGTGCCAGCAGCCCGACAGGGGCCGAGGGCGATGAGCAGTTCTTC
CASSPTGAEGDEQFF
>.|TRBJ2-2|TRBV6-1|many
TGTGCCAGCAGTGAAGCGGGAGCCGAAACAGGGGAGCTGTTTTTT
CASSEAGAETGELFF